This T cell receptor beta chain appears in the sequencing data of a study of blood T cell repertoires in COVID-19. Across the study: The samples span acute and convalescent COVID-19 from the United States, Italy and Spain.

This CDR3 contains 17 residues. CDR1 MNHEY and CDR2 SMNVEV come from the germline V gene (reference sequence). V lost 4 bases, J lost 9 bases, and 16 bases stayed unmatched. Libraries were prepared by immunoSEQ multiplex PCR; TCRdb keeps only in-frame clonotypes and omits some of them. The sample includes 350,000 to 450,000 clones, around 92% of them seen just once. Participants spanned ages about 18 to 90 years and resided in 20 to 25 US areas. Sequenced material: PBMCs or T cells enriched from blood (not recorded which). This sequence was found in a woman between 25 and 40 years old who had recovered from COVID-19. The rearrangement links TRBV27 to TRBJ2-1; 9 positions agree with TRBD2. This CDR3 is CASSSTILLAGGPEQFF. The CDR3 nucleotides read TGTGCCAGCAGTTCAACGATCCTACTGGCGGGGGGGCCTGAGCAGTTCTTC.